What follows are 14 T cell receptor beta chains derived from one specimen sequenced in a study of T cell changes during pregnancy in multiple sclerosis. Assay: immunoSEQ multiplex PCR; the TCRdb copy retains only in-frame clones and omits some. Of just under 80,000 clones in the sample, over 85% were seen once. The material sequenced was peripheral blood, taken in the second trimester of pregnancy. The source of these receptors is a female donor in good health, enrolled as a control in a pregnancy study.

The V call is TRBV7-8, the J call TRBJ2-2; D not certain. Germline lookup yields CDR1 SGHVS and CDR2 FQNEAQ. V shed 5 bases and J shed 0 bases, with 7 bases lying between them. This CDR3 region has 14 residues. The CDR3, as DNA: TGTGCCAGCAGCCTACTTACGAACACCGGGGAGCTGTTTTTT. The encoded protein is CASSLLTNTGELFF.

This chain uses TRBV6-6 with TRBJ1-5; TRBD1 is a possible D gene (6 bases). Trimming removed 8 bases from V and 0 bases from J, with 14 bases in between. The CDR3 spans 15 residues. Germline CDR1 and CDR2: MNHNY and SVGAGI (reference sequence). CDR3 bases: TGTGCCAGCGGCCAGGGGTTCAATAGCAATCAGCCCCAGCATTTT. Residues: CASGQGFNSNQPQHF.

This chain links TRBV6-5 with TRBJ1-3; D unclear. This CDR3 is 14 amino acids long. The V end was cut by 6 bases, the J end by 0 bases, with 9 bases between. The germline gives CDR1 MNHEY, CDR2 SVGAGI. This CDR3 is CASSPRSSGNTIYF. The CDR3 DNA is TGTGCCAGCAGCCCCCGGAGCTCTGGAAACACCATATATTTT.

CDR3 amino acids: CASGQTVHSGNTIYF. The CDR3 DNA reads TGTGCCAGCGGACAGACAGTGCACTCTGGAAACACCATATATTTT. V gene TRBV9 combines with J gene TRBJ1-3; perhaps TRBD1 as D (6 bases). Germline CDR1 reads SGDLS; CDR2 reads YYNGEE. V lost 7 bases and J 0 bases, leaving 14 bases between the germline ends. This CDR3 has 15 residues.

The CDR3 nucleotides read TGTGCCAGCAGTTCTGACAGGGGCTATGGCTACACCTTC. This codes for CASSSDRGYGYTF. The gene calls are TRBV6-4 and TRBJ1-2; 8 bases line up with TRBD1. Germline assignment: CDR1 MRHNA and CDR2 SNTAGT. The V and J ends lost 5 bases and 4 bases, in that order; junction bases with no gene match: 3. The CDR3 spans 13 residues.

In this sample, this clone turned up once. This chain uses TRBV6-4 with TRBJ1-1, with D tentatively TRBD1 (5 bases). Trimming shortened V by 4 bases and J by 1 base, and 25 bases separated the two germline ends. Germline V lookup: CDR1 MRHNA, CDR2 SNTAGT. The CDR3 sequence is 19 residues long. Here the CDR3 reads CASSGCHRRVLAKNTEAFF. CDR3 in DNA: TGTGCCAGCAGTGGATGCCACCGCAGGGTTCTCGCTAAGAACACTGAAGCTTTCTTT.

V is TRBV2 and J is TRBJ1-1; 7 nucleotides match TRBD1. Germline CDR1 is SNHLY and CDR2 is FYNNEI. The CDR3 is 13 residues long. V trimming: 10 bases; J trimming: 3 bases; junction bases outside the gene matches: 8. In nucleotides, the CDR3 is TGTGCCATTATAGGGGGCAGCGACACTGAAGCTTTCTTT. Translated, it gives CAIIGGSDTEAFF.

The rearrangement links TRBV2 to TRBJ1-1; perhaps TRBD1 as D (6 bases). V lost 7 bases, J lost 0 bases, and 9 bases lay in between. Germline V gene sequence: CDR1 SNHLY, CDR2 FYNNEI. There are 13 residues in the CDR3. The CDR3 DNA follows: TGTGCCAGCAACCAGGGGTTGAACACTGAAGCTTTCTTT. Translation gives CASNQGLNTEAFF. Variable domain in full (rest from reference TRBV2 and TRBJ1-1): EPEVTQTPSHQVTQMGQEVILRCVPISNHLYFYWYRQILGQKVEFLVSFYNNEISEKSEIFDDQFSVERPDGSNFTLKIRSTKLEDSAMYFCASNQGLNTEAFFGQGTRLTVV.

V and J are TRBV7-9 and TRBJ2-1; 12 bases match TRBD2. Germline-derived CDR1 and CDR2 are SEHNR and FQNEAQ (reference sequence). Unmatched junction bases numbered 15, after V lost 5 bases and J lost 10 bases. The CDR3 is 17 residues long. The CDR3 loop is CASSPGLAGTEDPEQFF. The CDR3, as DNA: TGTGCCAGCAGCCCCGGACTAGCGGGGACCGAGGACCCCGAGCAGTTCTTC.

The V gene is TRBV12-5, the J gene TRBJ1-3; tentatively, D is TRBD1 (5 bases). V shed 0 bases and J shed 4 bases, with 25 bases lying between them. Germline V CDR1 and CDR2: LGHNT, FRNRAP. CDR3 length: 20 residues. CDR3 DNA: TGTGCTAGTGGTTTGGTCAACCGGGACGGGAGGGAGAACGGAGGAAACACCATATATTTT. As protein: CASGLVNRDGRENGGNTIYF.

The V call is TRBV7-2, the J call TRBJ1-6; 7 nucleotides line up with TRBD1. V dropped 7 bases and J dropped 9; count of bases not matched to a gene: 15. The CDR3 runs to 16 residues. Germline CDR1 reads SGHTA; CDR2 reads FQGNSA. The CDR3 loop reads CASTPGGLDVRSPLHF. The DNA of the CDR3 is TGTGCCAGCACCCCAGGGGGACTAGACGTACGTTCACCCCTCCACTTT.

The V and J genes are TRBV11-2 and TRBJ1-2; the match to TRBD1 covers 8 bases. V dropped 6 bases and J dropped 6; count of bases not matched to a gene: 12. Germline V gene sequence: CDR1 SGHAT, CDR2 FQNNGV. CDR3 length: 15 residues. CDR3 amino acids: CASRLPGGASHGYTF. The CDR3 region has the DNA TGTGCCAGCAGGCTTCCAGGGGGCGCCTCCCATGGCTACACCTTC.

V and J are TRBV29-1 and TRBJ1-4; D might be TRBD1 (5 bases). The CDR3 totals 14 residues. Germline V gives CDR1 SQVTM, CDR2 ANQGSEA. With 1 base removed from V and 6 bases from J, the gap between germline ends came to 12 bases. Written as DNA, the CDR3 is TGCAGCGTTGAAGCCCCAGGGTGGGATGAAAAACTGTTTTTT. Translation gives CSVEAPGWDEKLFF. Variable domain in full (rest from reference TRBV29-1 and TRBJ1-4): SAVISQKPSRDICQRGTSLTIQCQVDSQVTMMFWYRQQPGQSLTLIATANQGSEATYESGFVIDKFPISRPNLTFSTLTVSNMSPEDSSIYLCSVEAPGWDEKLFFGSGTQLSVL.

The chain combines TRBV7-6 with TRBJ1-1; TRBD1 matches 12 bases. Trimming at V came to 3 bases and at J to 1 base, leaving 9 bases not matched to a gene. The CDR3 extends over 18 amino acids. Germline loops: CDR1 SGHVS, CDR2 FNYEAQ. Written as DNA, the CDR3 is TGTGCCAGCAGCTTCACATCTGGGACAGGGGGCGAGAACACTGAAGCTTTCTTT. This translates into CASSFTSGTGGENTEAFF.